A selection of T cell receptor beta chains follows, all from one sample in a study of T-cell memory formation after mild COVID-19. TCRdb passed the 5' RACE reads through MiXCR, listing each CDR3 protein once. This sample carries about 38,000 distinct CDR3 sequences, about an eighth of them seen once, and the ten largest clones take approximately 28%. The sample comprised PBMCs or a T cell subset sorted from them (not recorded which). The receptor set was obtained from a young man who had mild COVID-19 (a few samples of this study predate the infection). Cell type and time point are not known. Each CDR3 is given without its conserved first and last residue. Each record gives: clone size, J gene, V gene, CDR3 protein. For some rows the clone size is stated as once, few or many, or as a class when expanded; others skip it.

size: many; J: TRBJ2-7; V: TRBV20-1; CDR3: SAREEGQRYEQY
size: many; J: TRBJ1-5; V: TRBV10-3; CDR3: AISERDSNQPQH
size: .; J: TRBJ2-2; V: TRBV6-4; CDR3: ASSDVLVGKNTGELF
size: many; J: TRBJ2-7; V: TRBV3-2; CDR3: ASSQDMAGLIVEQY
size: few; J: TRBJ2-2; V: TRBV6-4; CDR3: ASSDGTGGNTGELF
size: many; J: TRBJ2-2; V: TRBV7-7; CDR3: ASSASWTGELF
size: many; J: TRBJ1-1; V: TRBV27; CDR3: ASSFARGNSEAF
size: many; J: TRBJ2-7; V: TRBV5-1; CDR3: ASSPYDVSSYEQY
size: many; J: TRBJ2-5; V: TRBV3-1; CDR3: ASSGGLVETQY
size: medium-sized; J: TRBJ2-3; V: TRBV7-9; CDR3: ASSFTDTQY
size: many; J: TRBJ1-6; V: TRBV20-1; CDR3: SATDPVRHRNSPLH
size: many; J: TRBJ2-3; V: TRBV20-1; CDR3: SATRVTDTQY
size: many; J: TRBJ1-3; V: TRBV20-1; CDR3: SARETGGENTIY
size: many; J: TRBJ2-1; V: TRBV7-2; CDR3: ASSLSGGDYNEQF
size: many; J: TRBJ2-3; V: TRBV24-1; CDR3: ATSDFPEGPSADTQY
size: few; J: TRBJ1-2; V: TRBV7-8; CDR3: ATRAGESGGYT